These 24 T cell receptor beta chains originate from one sample sequenced in a study of T cell changes during pregnancy in multiple sclerosis (dated by TCRdb to the late 2010s). Library method: the immunoSEQ multiplex PCR assay. The table was pulled from immuneACCESS by TCRdb, which kept in-frame rearrangements only. Such tables lose some clones; where checked, under half of the loss comes from unresolved V genes, and the rest has no known cause. The sample includes 40,000 to 50,000 clones, with about 94% observed a single time. The top ten clonotypes cover 7.5% to 10% of the sample. This material consisted of CD8+ T cells from peripheral blood mononuclear cells, taken in the third trimester of pregnancy. The receptors stem from a female donor with multiple sclerosis, enrolled in a pregnancy study.

This clone was detected once. The rearrangement links TRBV5-1 to TRBJ2-7; D unresolved. Germline loops: CDR1 SGHRS, CDR2 YFSETQ. Trimming took off 4 bases at V and 4 bases at J, with 15 bases between the two ends. This CDR3 contains 14 residues. The CDR3 here is CASSQVNTLYEQYF. The DNA of the CDR3 is TGCGCCAGCAGCCAGGTTAACACCCTTTACGAGCAGTACTTC.

The rearrangement links TRBV19 to TRBJ2-7; the match to TRBD2 covers 9 bases. V lost 8 bases to trimming and J lost 0 bases; unmatched junction nucleotides: 5. CDR3 length equals 14 residues. Germline CDR1 reads LNHDA; CDR2 reads SQIVND (reference sequence). DNA for the CDR3: TGTGCCAGTGCCGAGACTAGCGGCTCCTACGAGCAGTACTTC. Translation: CASAETSGSYEQYF.

The J gene is TRBJ1-3, the V gene TRBV2; D not certain. Germline V CDR1 and CDR2: SNHLY, FYNNEI. The CDR3 contains 13 residues. V lost 4 bases and J 4 bases, leaving 8 bases between the germline ends. The DNA of the CDR3 is TGTGCCAGCAGTGGAGGGCTGGGAAACACCATATATTTT. This encodes CASSGGLGNTIYF.

The chain combines TRBV29-1 with TRBJ2-5, with 7 positions matching TRBD2. The DNA matches TRBJ2-7 better at its end, which makes the J call doubtful. CDR3 length: 11 amino acids. Germline V gives CDR1 SQVTM, CDR2 ANQGSEA. This CDR3 is CSVGTKYEQYF. CDR3 DNA sequence: TGCAGCGTCGGGACTAAGTACGAGCAGTACTTC.

The J gene is TRBJ2-7, the V gene TRBV27; tentative D call: TRBD1 (5 bases). The V and J ends lost 2 bases and 2 bases respectively, with 16 bases between them. This CDR3 has 16 residues. Germline V lookup: CDR1 MNHEY, CDR2 SMNVEV (reference sequence). The CDR3 spells CASSLSGQGLTYEQYF. In DNA form, the CDR3 reads TGTGCCAGCAGTTTAAGTGGGCAGGGTTTGACCTACGAGCAGTACTTC.

The V and J genes are TRBV7-9 and TRBJ2-3, with 11 bases aligning to TRBD2. This CDR3 is built from 14 residues. From germline, CDR1 is SEHNR and CDR2 FQNEAQ (reference sequence). After removal of 11 bases from V and 6 bases from J, the junction contained 10 bases not matched to a gene. The CDR3 is CAGKTGTSGDTQYF. The CDR3 coding sequence is TGTGCCGGCAAAACCGGGACTAGCGGTGATACGCAGTATTTT.

This rearrangement joins TRBV29-1 to TRBJ1-2; 8 nucleotides align to TRBD1. The CDR3 sequence is 13 residues long. V lost 6 bases and J lost 7; bases outside the gene matches: 10. Germline CDR1 reads SQVTM; CDR2 reads ANQGSEA. CDR3 residues: CSVTDRATGGYTF. CDR3 DNA sequence: TGCAGCGTGACGGACAGGGCGACTGGTGGCTACACCTTC.

The chain is built from TRBV5-6 and TRBJ2-1; no definite D call. Germline CDR1 SGHDT, CDR2 YYEEEE. The length of the CDR3 is 13 residues. V lost 0 bases and J lost 7, with 8 bases in between. The CDR3 DNA reads TGTGCCAGCAGCTTGGAGCCCGGGAATGAGCAGTTCTTC. Translation: CASSLEPGNEQFF. Supplemented by reference TRBV5-6 and TRBJ2-1, the full variable domain reads DAGVTQSPTHLIKTRGQQVTLRCSPKSGHDTVSWYQQALGQGPQFIFQYYEEEERQRGNFPDRFSGHQFPNYSSELNVNALLLGDSALYLCASSLEPGNEQFFGPGTRLTVL.

The chain recombines TRBV6-5 with TRBJ1-1, with a weak D call TRBD1 (6 bases). Germline lookup yields CDR1 MNHEY and CDR2 SVGAGI. CDR3 size: 14 residues. Trimming removed 5 bases at V and 3 bases at J, with 13 bases between. The CDR3 DNA reads TGTGCCAGCAGTACACCCACAGGGCACACTGAAGCTTTCTTT. It encodes CASSTPTGHTEAFF.

V and J are TRBV19 and TRBJ1-1; 7 nucleotides agree with TRBD1. The CDR3 sequence is 15 residues long. J lost 1 base, V lost 5 bases, and 7 bases had no gene match. In germline, CDR1 is LNHDA, CDR2 SQIVND (reference sequence). The CDR3 DNA reads as TGTGCCAGTAGTGCCCGGGACAGACAGAACACTGAAGCTTTCTTT. This translates into CASSARDRQNTEAFF. Using reference TRBV19 and TRBJ1-1 for the parts outside the CDR3, the full variable domain is DGGITQSPKYLFRKEGQNVTLSCEQNLNHDAMYWYRQDPGQGLRLIYYSQIVNDFQKGDIAEGYSVSREKKESFPLTVTSAQKNPTAFYLCASSARDRQNTEAFFGQGTRLTVV.

This chain links TRBV9 with TRBJ1-3; 7 nucleotides match TRBD1. V shed 2 bases and J 2 bases; nucleotides not matched to a gene: 10. Germline V gene lookup returns CDR1 SGDLS and CDR2 YYNGEE. This CDR3 spans 17 amino acids. CDR3 sequence reads: CASSVYDRARPGNTIYF. The DNA for the CDR3 is TGTGCCAGCAGCGTCTACGACAGGGCCCGCCCTGGAAACACCATATATTTT.

The chain links TRBV2 to TRBJ1-1, with 7 bases fitting TRBD1. Germline V gene lookup returns CDR1 SNHLY and CDR2 FYNNEI. There are 14 residues in the CDR3. With V trimmed by 6 bases and J by 2 bases, 6 bases remained unmatched. In nucleotides, the CDR3 is TGTGCCAGCAGAACAGGGGCCATAAACACTGAAGCTTTCTTT. Translation: CASRTGAINTEAFF.

V is TRBV28 and J is TRBJ2-1, with 7 bases matching TRBD2. There are 14 residues in the CDR3. Germline assignment: CDR1 MDHEN and CDR2 SYDVKM. V lost 3 bases and J lost 2; bases outside the gene matches: 1. In DNA form, the CDR3 reads TGTGCCAGCAGTTTGGCGGGAGCCTACAATGAGCAGTTCTTC. This translates into CASSLAGAYNEQFF.

This clone was detected only once. V gene TRBV27 combines with J gene TRBJ2-5; possible D gene TRBD2, 6 bases. Trimming stripped 0 bases from V and 5 bases from J, with 16 bases between. The germline gives CDR1 MNHEY, CDR2 SMNVEV (reference sequence). The CDR3 contains 16 residues. The CDR3 here is CASSLSRPWGLETQYF. Written as DNA, the CDR3 is TGTGCCAGCAGTTTATCTCGTCCCTGGGGACTGGAGACCCAGTACTTC.

The chain uses TRBV7-3 and TRBJ2-2; D ambiguous. V was shortened by 0 bases and J by 4 bases, with 12 bases between the two germline ends. From germline, CDR1 is SGHTA and CDR2 FQGTGA. The CDR3 extends over 16 amino acids. The CDR3 nucleotides are TGTGCCAGCAGCTTAACGTCAGGCTTGGGCACCGGGGAGCTGTTTTTT. Amino acid sequence: CASSLTSGLGTGELFF.

The DNA for the CDR3 is TGTGCCAGCAGGGACCGGGGACTACCCGTAGATACGCAGTATTTT. It encodes CASRDRGLPVDTQYF. The J gene is TRBJ2-3, the V gene TRBV27, with TRBD2 matching over 7 bases. Germline trimming cut 6 bases from V and 5 bases from J; bases unmatched to any gene: 11. The CDR3 consists of 15 residues. Germline values: CDR1 MNHEY, CDR2 SMNVEV (reference sequence).

The chain combines TRBV9 with TRBJ2-3, with D unresolved. This CDR3 contains 16 residues. V gave up 1 base and J gave up 2 bases, with 14 bases separating them. CDR1 and CDR2 from the germline V gene are SGDLS and YYNGEE. This CDR3 is CASSVYLTQDTDTQYF. CDR3 DNA: TGTGCCAGCAGCGTATACTTGACTCAAGACACAGATACGCAGTATTTT.

The chain is built from TRBV27 and TRBJ2-1; D is possibly TRBD2 (6 bases). Germline values: CDR1 MNHEY, CDR2 SMNVEV (reference sequence). This CDR3 is built from 13 residues. Trimming cost V 3 bases and J 6 bases, with 9 bases left between them. CDR3 in amino acids: CASSFGTPNEQFF. The DNA for the CDR3 is TGTGCCAGCAGTTTTGGGACTCCCAATGAGCAGTTCTTC.

J is TRBJ2-1 and V is TRBV2; 7 nucleotides align to TRBD2. CDR1 is SNHLY, CDR2 FYNNEI, per germline. The CDR3 is 14 amino acids. V dropped 7 bases and J dropped 6; count of bases not matched to a gene: 9. The CDR3 reads CASNQPAGRNEQFF. The CDR3 DNA is TGTGCCAGCAATCAACCAGCGGGGCGCAATGAGCAGTTCTTC.

The chain is built from TRBV19 and TRBJ2-6; tentatively, D is TRBD2 (5 bases). From germline, CDR1 is LNHDA and CDR2 SQIVND (reference sequence). V was shortened by 5 bases and J by 1 base, with 9 bases between the two germline ends. This CDR3 has 15 residues. The CDR3 reads CASSLDYSGANVLTF. The CDR3 DNA reads as TGTGCCAGTAGTCTTGACTATTCTGGGGCCAACGTCCTGACTTTC.

The chain's CDR3 is CASSLYTGGYEQYF. The CDR3 DNA follows: TGTGCCAGCAGCTTATACACAGGGGGATACGAGCAGTACTTC. The rearrangement links TRBV11-1 to TRBJ2-7; 8 bases are a match to TRBD1. The CDR3 has 14 amino acids. V gave up 2 bases and J gave up 4 bases; unmatched junction bases: 4. Germline loops: CDR1 SGHAT, CDR2 FQDESV (reference sequence).

This rearrangement joins TRBV28 to TRBJ1-5; 8 bases fit TRBD1. CDR3 size: 16 residues. Trimming cost V 3 bases and J 4 bases; bases outside gene matches: 8. Germline V gives CDR1 MDHEN, CDR2 SYDVKM. CDR3 bases: TGTGCCAGCAGTTTTTCGTACAGGGGGGAGAATCAGCCCCAGCATTTT. It codes for CASSFSYRGENQPQHF.

The chain carries TRBV29-1 and TRBJ2-1; 14 bases are shared with TRBD2. Trimming removed 3 bases from V and 7 bases from J; junction bases left unmatched: 8. This CDR3 contains 16 residues. From germline, CDR1 is SQVTM and CDR2 ANQGSEA. CDR3 in amino acids: CSVDGTSGSGLNEQFF. The CDR3 DNA is TGCAGCGTTGATGGGACTAGCGGGAGCGGGTTGAATGAGCAGTTCTTC.

The chain joins TRBV7-2 to TRBJ2-3, with D possibly matching TRBD2 (5 bases). Per germline, CDR1 SGHTA and CDR2 FQGNSA. The CDR3 is made up of 15 amino acids. Trimming pared 2 bases from V and 0 bases from J, leaving 9 bases between. CDR3 DNA sequence: TGTGCCAGCAGCTTACTGGCGGGCAGCACAGATACGCAGTATTTT. It encodes CASSLLAGSTDTQYF.